This T cell receptor (beta chain) came from a study of T-cell reconstitution after alpha-beta-depleted transplantation in children. Preparation of the TCRbeta library involved a method that used unique molecular identifiers. MiXCR, run by TCRdb on the PCR reads, gives a single entry per CDR3 protein. The sample contains approximately 230,000 distinct CDR3 sequences, more than 20% of which appear only once. V was shortened by 0 bases and J by 5 bases, with 10 bases between the two germline ends. Germline V gene sequence: CDR1 SQVTM, CDR2 ANQGSEA. This CDR3 is built from 13 residues. Study-wide points: After one year, T-cell counts and TCRbeta diversity mostly came from new T cells. Expanded clones from the graft, numbering several hundred, reportedly supplied alpha-beta T cells about two months after transplant.

With respect to this clonotype: Its antigen is not known.

The chain is built from TRBV29-1 and TRBJ1-2, with D possibly being TRBD1 (5 bases). The sequenced sample was PBMCs, mostly from graft donor cells, obtained 360 days after TCRalphabeta/CD19-depleted stem cell transplant. The sequence was obtained from a female patient between 2 and 15 years old who had a stem cell transplant for congenital amegakaryocytic thrombocytopenia, so the T cells may come from the graft donor. CDR3 amino acids: CSVEDAGIYGYTF. The CDR3 bases are TGCAGCGTTGAAGACGCAGGGATTTATGGCTACACCTTC.